This T cell receptor (beta chain) came from a study of molecular identifiers for immune sequencing clone quantification. Study-level results: Clones of above 20 RNA copies carried over 99% of effector molecules; in naive cells they carried under 1%.

Methods described previously were used for bulk TCR libraries, and listed TCR primers were applied. TCRdb independently ran MiXCR on the PCR reads; one entry per CDR3 protein. The data show roughly 630,000 distinct CDR3 sequences, roughly 25% seen once. Libraries for naive CD8 T cells, which were made from roughly 21,000 to 960,000 sorted cells, drew on 10%, 30% or 50% of the RNA. A CD8+CD4-CCR7+CD45RA+ gate was used to sort naive CD8 T cells. This clonotype was recorded many times. Its matching antigen is unknown. Germline CDR1 reads MGHRA; CDR2 reads YSYEKL. The V end was cut by 0 bases, the J end by 5 bases, with 11 bases between. The CDR3 contains 14 residues.

The source is a human donor in good health. Some libraries in this study had Jurkat cell RNA spiked in. The sample consisted of naive CD8+ T cells from blood, with Jurkat cell RNA spiked in. Noted subset: FACS-sorted CD8+CD4-CCR7+CD45RA+ naive T cells. The chain employs TRBV4-1 and TRBJ2-7; D is possibly TRBD2 (6 bases). CDR3 loop: CASSQEWSGDEQYF. The CDR3 DNA sequence: TGCGCCAGCAGCCAAGAGTGGTCGGGGGACGAGCAGTACTTC.